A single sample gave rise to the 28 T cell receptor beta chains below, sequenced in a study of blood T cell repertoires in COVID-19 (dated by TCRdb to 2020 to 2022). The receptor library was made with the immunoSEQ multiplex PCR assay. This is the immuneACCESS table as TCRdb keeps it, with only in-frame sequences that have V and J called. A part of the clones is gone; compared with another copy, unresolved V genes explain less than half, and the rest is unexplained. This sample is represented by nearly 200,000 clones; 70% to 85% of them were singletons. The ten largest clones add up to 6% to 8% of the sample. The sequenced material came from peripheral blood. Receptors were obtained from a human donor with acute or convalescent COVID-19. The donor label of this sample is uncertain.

In DNA form, the CDR3 reads TGTGCCAGCAGCCCGGACAGGGGGGAGCAGTACTTC. This translates into CASSPDRGEQYF. This rearrangement joins TRBV11-1 to TRBJ2-7; 10 bases agree with TRBD1. Germline V CDR1 and CDR2: SGHAT, FQDESV (reference sequence). This CDR3 is built from 12 residues. J gave up 7 bases and V 5 bases, and 2 bases lay outside the gene matches.

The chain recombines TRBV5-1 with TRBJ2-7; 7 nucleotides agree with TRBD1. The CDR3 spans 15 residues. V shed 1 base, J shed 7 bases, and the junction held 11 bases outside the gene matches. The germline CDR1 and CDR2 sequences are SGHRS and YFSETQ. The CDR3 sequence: CASSLRPGGTGEQYF. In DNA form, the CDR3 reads TGCGCCAGCAGCTTGAGGCCAGGGGGAACGGGGGAGCAGTACTTC.

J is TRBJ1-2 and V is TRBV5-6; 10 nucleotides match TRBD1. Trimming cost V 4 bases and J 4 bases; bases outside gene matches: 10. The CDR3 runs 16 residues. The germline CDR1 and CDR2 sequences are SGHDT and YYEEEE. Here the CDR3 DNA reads TGTGCCAGCAGCCTCTATGGACAGGGGGTCCTCTATGGCTACACCTTC. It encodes CASSLYGQGVLYGYTF. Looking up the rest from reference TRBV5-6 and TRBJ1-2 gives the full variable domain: DAGVTQSPTHLIKTRGQQVTLRCSPKSGHDTVSWYQQALGQGPQFIFQYYEEEERQRGNFPDRFSGHQFPNYSSELNVNALLLGDSALYLCASSLYGQGVLYGYTFGSGTRLTVV.

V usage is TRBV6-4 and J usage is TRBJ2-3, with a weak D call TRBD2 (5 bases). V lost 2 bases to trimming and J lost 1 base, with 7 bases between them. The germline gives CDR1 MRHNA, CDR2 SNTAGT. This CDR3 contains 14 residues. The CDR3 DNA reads TGTGCCAGCAGTGACGACGGGGGCACAGATACGCAGTATTTT. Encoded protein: CASSDDGGTDTQYF.

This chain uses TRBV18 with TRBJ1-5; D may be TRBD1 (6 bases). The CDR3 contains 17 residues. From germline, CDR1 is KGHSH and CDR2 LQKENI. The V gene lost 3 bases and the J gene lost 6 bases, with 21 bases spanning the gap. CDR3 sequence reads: CASSPTNPQGASQPQHF. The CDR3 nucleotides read TGTGCCAGCTCACCCACAAACCCACAGGGAGCTAGTCAGCCCCAGCATTTT.

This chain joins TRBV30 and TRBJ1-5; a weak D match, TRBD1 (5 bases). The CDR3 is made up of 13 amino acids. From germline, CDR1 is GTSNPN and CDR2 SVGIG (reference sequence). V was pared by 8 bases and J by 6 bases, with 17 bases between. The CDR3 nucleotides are TGTGCCGCAAGGGGCGGGGAAGGTCAGCCCCAGCATTTT. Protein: CAARGGEGQPQHF.

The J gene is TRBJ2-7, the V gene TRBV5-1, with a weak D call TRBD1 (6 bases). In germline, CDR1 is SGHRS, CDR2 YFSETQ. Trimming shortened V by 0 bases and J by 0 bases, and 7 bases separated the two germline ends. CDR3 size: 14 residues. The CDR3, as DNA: TGCGCCAGCAGCTTGGAGGACAGCTCCTACGAGCAGTACTTC. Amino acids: CASSLEDSSYEQYF.

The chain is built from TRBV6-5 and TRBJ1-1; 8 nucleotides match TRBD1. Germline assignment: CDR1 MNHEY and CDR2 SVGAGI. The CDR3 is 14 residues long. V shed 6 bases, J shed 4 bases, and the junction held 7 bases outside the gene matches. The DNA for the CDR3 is TGTGCCAGCAGGAGGACAGGGCTAGTCACTGAAGCTTTCTTT. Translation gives CASRRTGLVTEAFF.

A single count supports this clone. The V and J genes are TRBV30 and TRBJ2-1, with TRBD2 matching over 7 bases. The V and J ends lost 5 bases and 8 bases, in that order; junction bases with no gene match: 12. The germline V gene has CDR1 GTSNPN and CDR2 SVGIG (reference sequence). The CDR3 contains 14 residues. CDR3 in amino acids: CAWGGVGRSDEQFF. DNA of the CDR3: TGTGCCTGGGGGGGAGTCGGGAGGTCCGATGAGCAGTTCTTC.

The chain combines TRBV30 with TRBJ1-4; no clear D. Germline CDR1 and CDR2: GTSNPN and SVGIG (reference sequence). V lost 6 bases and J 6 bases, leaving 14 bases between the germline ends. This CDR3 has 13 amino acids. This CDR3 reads CACRRAPYEKLFF. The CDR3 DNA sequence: TGTGCCTGCCGGAGGGCTCCTTATGAAAAACTGTTTTTT.

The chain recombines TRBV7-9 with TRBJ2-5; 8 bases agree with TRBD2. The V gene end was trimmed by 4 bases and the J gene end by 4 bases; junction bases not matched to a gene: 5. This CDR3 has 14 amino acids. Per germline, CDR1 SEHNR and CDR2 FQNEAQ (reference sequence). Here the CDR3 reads CASSSTSVGETQYF. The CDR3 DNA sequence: TGTGCCAGCAGCTCGACTAGCGTAGGAGAGACCCAGTACTTC. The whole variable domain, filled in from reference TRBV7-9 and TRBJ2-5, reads DTGVSQNPRHKITKRGQNVTFRCDPISEHNRLYWYRQTLGQGPEFLTYFQNEAQLEKSRLLSDRFSAERPKGSFSTLEIQRTEQGDSAMYLCASSSTSVGETQYFGPGTRLLVL.

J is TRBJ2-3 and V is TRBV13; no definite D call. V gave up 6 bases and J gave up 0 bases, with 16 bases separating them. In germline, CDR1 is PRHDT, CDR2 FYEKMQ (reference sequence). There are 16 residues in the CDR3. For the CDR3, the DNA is TGTGCCAGCAGTCCCGGTAGCCCAAAAAGCACAGATACGCAGTATTTT. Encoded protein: CASSPGSPKSTDTQYF.

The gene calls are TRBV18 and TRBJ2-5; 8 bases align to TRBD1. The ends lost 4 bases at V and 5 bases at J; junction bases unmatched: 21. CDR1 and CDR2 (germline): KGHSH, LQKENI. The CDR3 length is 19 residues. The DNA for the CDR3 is TGTGCCAGCTCACGCCGACAGGGGTTTGGGCGGACCGAATCTGAGACCCAGTACTTC. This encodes CASSRRQGFGRTESETQYF.

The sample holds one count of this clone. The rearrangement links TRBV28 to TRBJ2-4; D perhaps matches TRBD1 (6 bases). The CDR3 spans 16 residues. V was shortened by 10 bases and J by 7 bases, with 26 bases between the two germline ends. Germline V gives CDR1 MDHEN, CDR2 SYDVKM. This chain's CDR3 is CAISMVGQGRGNIQYF. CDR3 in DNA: TGTGCCATCTCCATGGTGGGGCAGGGGCGTGGGAACATTCAGTACTTC.

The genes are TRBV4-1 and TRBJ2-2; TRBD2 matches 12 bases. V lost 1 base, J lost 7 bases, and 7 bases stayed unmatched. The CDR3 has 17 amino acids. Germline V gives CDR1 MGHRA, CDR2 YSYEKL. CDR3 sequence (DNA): TGCGCCAGCAGCCAAGGGCTAGCGGGAGGGCTTGTCGGGGAGCTGTTTTTT. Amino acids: CASSQGLAGGLVGELFF.

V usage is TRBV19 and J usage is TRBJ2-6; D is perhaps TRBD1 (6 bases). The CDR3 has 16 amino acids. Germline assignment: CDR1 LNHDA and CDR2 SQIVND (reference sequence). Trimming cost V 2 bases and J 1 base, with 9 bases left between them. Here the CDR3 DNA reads TGTGCCAGTAGTATAACCACAGGGTCTGGGGCCAACGTCCTGACTTTC. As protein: CASSITTGSGANVLTF. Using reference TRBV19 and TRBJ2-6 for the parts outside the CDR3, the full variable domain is DGGITQSPKYLFRKEGQNVTLSCEQNLNHDAMYWYRQDPGQGLRLIYYSQIVNDFQKGDIAEGYSVSREKKESFPLTVTSAQKNPTAFYLCASSITTGSGANVLTFGAGSRLTVL.

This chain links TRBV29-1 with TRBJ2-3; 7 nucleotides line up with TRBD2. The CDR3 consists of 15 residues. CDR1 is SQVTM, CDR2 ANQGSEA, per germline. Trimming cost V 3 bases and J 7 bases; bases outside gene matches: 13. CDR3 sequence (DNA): TGCAGCGTTGATGGGGGGGGGACCAGCAGGAATACGCAGTATTTT. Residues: CSVDGGGTSRNTQYF.

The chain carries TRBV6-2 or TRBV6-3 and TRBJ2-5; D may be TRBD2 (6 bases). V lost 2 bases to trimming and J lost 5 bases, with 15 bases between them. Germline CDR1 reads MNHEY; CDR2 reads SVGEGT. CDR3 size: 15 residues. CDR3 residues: CASSYTRGGDETQYF. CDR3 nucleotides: TGTGCCAGCAGTTACACCCGAGGCGGGGACGAGACCCAGTACTTC.

In DNA form, the CDR3 reads TGTGCCTGGAGGGGCCCAAACAGGGGACTAGGGGGCGAGCAGTACTTC. Translating gives CAWRGPNRGLGGEQYF. The rearrangement uses TRBV30 and TRBJ2-7; D perhaps matches TRBD2 (8 bases). Trimming removed 3 bases from V and 6 bases from J, with 24 bases in between. The CDR3 spans 16 residues. Germline CDR1 reads GTSNPN; CDR2 reads SVGIG (reference sequence).

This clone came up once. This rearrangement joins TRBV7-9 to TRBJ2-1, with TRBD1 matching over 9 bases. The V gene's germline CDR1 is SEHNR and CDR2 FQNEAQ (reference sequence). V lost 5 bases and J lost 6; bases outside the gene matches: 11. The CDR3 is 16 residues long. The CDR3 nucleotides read TGTGCCAGCAGCGCCGGGACAGGGCTTAATATCAATGAGCAGTTCTTC. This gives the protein CASSAGTGLNINEQFF.

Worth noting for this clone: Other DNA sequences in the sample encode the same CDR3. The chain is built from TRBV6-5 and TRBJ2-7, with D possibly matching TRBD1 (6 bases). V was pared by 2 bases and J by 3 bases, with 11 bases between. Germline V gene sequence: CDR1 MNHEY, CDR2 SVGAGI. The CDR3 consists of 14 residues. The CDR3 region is CASSYRDTGYEQYF. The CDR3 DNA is TGTGCCAGCAGTTACCGGGACACCGGCTACGAGCAGTACTTC.

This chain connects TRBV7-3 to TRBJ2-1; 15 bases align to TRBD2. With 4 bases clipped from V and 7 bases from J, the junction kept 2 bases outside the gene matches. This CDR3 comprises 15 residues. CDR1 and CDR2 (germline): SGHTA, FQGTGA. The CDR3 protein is CASSSGTSGRNEQFF. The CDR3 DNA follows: TGTGCCAGCAGCTCCGGGACTAGCGGGAGGAATGAGCAGTTCTTC.

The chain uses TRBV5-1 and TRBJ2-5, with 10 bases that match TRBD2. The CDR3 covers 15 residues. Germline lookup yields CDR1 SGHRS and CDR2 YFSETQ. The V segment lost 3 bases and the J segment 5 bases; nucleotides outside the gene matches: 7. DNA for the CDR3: TGCGCCAGCAGCTCGACCGGGACTAGCGAGGAGACCCAGTACTTC. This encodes CASSSTGTSEETQYF.

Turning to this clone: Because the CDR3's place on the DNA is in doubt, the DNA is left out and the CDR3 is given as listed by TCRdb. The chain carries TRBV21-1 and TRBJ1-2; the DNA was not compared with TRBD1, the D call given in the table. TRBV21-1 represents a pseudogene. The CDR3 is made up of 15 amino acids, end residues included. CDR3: CASSVGVGAIYGYTF.

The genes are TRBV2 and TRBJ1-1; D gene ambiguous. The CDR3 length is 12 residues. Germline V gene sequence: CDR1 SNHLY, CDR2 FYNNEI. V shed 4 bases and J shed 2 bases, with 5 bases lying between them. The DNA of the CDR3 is TGTGCCAGCAGTGGTAGAAACACTGAAGCTTTCTTT. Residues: CASSGRNTEAFF.

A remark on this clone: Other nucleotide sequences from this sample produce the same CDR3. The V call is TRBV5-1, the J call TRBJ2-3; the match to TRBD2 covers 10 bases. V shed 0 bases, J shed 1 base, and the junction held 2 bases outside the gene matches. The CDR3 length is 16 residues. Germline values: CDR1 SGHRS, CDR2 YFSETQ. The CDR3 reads CASSLAGLAGTDTQYF. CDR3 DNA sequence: TGCGCCAGCAGCTTGGCCGGACTAGCGGGCACAGATACGCAGTATTTT.

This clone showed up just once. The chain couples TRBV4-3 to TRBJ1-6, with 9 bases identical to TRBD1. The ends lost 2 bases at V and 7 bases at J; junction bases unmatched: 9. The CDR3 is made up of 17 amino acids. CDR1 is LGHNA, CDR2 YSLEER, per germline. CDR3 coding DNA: TGCGCCAGCAGCCAACACCCGGACAGGGGAGAGAATTCACCCCTCCACTTT. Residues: CASSQHPDRGENSPLHF.

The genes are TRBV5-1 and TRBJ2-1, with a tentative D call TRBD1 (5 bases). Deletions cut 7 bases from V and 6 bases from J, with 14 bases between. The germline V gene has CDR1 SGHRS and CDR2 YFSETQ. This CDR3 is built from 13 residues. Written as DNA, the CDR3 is TGCGCCAGCGGGGCTGGGATCACCAATGAGCAGTTCTTC. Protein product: CASGAGITNEQFF.